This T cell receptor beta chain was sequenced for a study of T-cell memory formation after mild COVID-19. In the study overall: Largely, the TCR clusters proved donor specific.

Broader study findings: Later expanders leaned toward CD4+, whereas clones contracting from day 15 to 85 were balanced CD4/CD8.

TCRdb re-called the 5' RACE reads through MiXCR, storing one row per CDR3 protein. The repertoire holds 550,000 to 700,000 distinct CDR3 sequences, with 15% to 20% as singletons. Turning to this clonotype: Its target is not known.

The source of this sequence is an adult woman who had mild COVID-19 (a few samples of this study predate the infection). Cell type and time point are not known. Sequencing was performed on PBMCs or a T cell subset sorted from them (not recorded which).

The CDR3, as DNA: TGCGCCAGCAGTTTCCGGGGTTTTCGCTCTGGGGCCAACGTCCTGACTTTC. Its protein product is CASSFRGFRSGANVLTF. V gene TRBV5-1 combines with J gene TRBJ2-6, with D maybe TRBD2 (5 bases). CDR1 and CDR2 from the germline V gene are SGHRS and YFSETQ. The CDR3 sequence is 17 residues long. V was trimmed by 5 bases and J by 0 bases, leaving 15 bases between them.